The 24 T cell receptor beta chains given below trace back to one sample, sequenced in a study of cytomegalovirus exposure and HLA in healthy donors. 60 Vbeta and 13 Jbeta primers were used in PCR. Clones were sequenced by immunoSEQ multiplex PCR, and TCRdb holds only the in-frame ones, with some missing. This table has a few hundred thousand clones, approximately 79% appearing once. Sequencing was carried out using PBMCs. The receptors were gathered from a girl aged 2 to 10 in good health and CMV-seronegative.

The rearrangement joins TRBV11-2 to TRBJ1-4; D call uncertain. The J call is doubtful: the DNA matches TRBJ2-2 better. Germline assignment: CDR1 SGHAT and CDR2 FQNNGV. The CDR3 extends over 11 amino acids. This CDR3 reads CASSSPGELFF. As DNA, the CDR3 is TGTGCCAGCAGCTCCCCCGGGGAGCTGTTTTTT.

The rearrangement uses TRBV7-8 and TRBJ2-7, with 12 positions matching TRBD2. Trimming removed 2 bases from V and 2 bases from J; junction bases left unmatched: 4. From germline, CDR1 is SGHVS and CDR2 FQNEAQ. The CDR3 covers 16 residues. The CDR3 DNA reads TGTGCCAGCAGCTTAAATCGACTAGCGGGAGCCTACGAGCAGTACTTC. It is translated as CASSLNRLAGAYEQYF.

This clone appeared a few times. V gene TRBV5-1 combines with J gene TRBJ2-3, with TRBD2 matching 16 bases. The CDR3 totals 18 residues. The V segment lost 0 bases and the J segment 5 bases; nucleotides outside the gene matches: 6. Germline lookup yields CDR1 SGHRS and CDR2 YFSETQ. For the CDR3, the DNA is TGCGCCAGCAGCTTGGCCCTTGGGACTAGCGGGGGGGGAGATACGCAGTATTTT. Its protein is CASSLALGTSGGGDTQYF.

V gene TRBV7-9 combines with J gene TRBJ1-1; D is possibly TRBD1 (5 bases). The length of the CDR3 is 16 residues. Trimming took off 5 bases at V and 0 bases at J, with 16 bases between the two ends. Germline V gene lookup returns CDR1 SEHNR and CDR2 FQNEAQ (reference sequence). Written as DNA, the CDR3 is TGTGCCAGCAGCCCACCCCAGGGAAAAATGAACACTGAAGCTTTCTTT. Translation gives CASSPPQGKMNTEAFF.

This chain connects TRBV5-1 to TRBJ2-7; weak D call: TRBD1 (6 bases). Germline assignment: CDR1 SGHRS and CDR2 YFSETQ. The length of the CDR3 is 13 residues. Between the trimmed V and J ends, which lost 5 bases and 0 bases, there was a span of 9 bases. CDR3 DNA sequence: TGCGCCAGCAGACTGGACAGCTCCTACGAGCAGTACTTC. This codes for CASRLDSSYEQYF.

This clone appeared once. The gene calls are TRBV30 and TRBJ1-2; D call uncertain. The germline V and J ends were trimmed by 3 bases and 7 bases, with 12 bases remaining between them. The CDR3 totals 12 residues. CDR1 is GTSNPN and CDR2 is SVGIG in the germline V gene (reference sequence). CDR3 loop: CAWSPLAGGYTF. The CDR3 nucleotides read TGTGCCTGGAGCCCCCTAGCGGGTGGCTACACCTTC.

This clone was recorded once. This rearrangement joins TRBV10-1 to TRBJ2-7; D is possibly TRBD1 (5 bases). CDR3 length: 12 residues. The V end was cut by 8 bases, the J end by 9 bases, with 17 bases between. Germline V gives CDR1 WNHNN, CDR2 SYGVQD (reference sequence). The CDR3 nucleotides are TGCGCCAGCGGTTACAGGCTTGAAGGGCAGTACTTC. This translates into CASGYRLEGQYF.

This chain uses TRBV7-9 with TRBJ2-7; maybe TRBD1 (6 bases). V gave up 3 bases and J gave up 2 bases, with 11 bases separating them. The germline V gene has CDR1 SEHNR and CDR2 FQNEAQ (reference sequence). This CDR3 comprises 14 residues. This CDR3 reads CASSFRDTAYEQYF. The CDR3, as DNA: TGTGCCAGCAGCTTCCGGGACACGGCCTACGAGCAGTACTTC.

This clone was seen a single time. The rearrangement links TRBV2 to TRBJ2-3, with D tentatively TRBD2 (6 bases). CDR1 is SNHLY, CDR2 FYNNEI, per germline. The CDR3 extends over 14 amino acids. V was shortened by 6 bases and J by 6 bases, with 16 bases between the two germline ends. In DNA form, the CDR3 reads TGTGCCAGCAGGGGGTTAGCGGCTGGGGATACGCAGTATTTT. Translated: CASRGLAAGDTQYF.

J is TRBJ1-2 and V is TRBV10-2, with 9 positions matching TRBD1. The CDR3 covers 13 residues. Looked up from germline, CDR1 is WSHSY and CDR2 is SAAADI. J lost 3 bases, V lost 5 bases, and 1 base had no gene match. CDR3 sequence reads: CASSRQGDYGYTF. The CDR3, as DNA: TGCGCCAGCAGTCGACAGGGGGACTATGGCTACACCTTC.

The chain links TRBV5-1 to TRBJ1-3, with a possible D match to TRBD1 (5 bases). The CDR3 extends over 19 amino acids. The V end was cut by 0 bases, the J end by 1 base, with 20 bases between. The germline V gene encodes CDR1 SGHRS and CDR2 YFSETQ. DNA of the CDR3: TGCGCCAGCAGCTTGGTTGGTTCACCCTTAGGGGAATCTGGAAACACCATATATTTT. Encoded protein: CASSLVGSPLGESGNTIYF.

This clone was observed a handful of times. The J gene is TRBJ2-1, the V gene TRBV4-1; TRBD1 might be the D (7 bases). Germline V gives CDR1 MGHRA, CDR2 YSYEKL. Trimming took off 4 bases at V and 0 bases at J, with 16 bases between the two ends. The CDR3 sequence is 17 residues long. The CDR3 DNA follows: TGCGCCAGCAGCCCCCCTGGCGGGACAGTCTCCTACAATGAGCAGTTCTTC. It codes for CASSPPGGTVSYNEQFF.

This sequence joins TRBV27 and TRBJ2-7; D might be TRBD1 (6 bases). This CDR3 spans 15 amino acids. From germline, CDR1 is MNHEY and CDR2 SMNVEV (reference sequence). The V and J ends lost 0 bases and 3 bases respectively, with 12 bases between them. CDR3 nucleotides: TGTGCCAGCAGTTTATCACCACAGGGCGGCTACGAGCAGTACTTC. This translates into CASSLSPQGGYEQYF.

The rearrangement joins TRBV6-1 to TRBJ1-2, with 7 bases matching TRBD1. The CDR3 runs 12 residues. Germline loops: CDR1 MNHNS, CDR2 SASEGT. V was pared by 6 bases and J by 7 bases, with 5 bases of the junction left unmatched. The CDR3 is CASSLQGSGYTF. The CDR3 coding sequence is TGTGCCAGCAGCTTACAGGGGTCTGGCTACACCTTC.

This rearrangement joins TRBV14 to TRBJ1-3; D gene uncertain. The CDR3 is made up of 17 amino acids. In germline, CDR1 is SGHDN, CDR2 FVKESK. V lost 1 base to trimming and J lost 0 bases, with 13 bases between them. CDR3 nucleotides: TGTGCCAGCAGCCAAGGTTTGGTACAGAGCTCTGGAAACACCATATATTTT. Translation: CASSQGLVQSSGNTIYF. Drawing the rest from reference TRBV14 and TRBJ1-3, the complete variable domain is EAGVTQFPSHSVIEKGQTVTLRCDPISGHDNLYWYRRVMGKEIKFLLHFVKESKQDESGMPNNRFLAERTGGTYSTLKVQPAELEDSGVYFCASSQGLVQSSGNTIYFGEGSWLTVV.

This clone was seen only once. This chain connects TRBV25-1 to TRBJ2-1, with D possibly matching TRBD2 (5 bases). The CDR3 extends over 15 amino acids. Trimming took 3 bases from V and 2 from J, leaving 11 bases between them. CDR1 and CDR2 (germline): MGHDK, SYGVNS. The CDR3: CASSDQSGPYNEQFF. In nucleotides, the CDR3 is TGTGCCAGCAGTGACCAAAGCGGACCCTACAATGAGCAGTTCTTC.

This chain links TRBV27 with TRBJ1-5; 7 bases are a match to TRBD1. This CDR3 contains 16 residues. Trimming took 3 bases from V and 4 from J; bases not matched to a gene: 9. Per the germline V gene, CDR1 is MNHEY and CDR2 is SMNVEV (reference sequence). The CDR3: CASSFDSRGQNQPQHF. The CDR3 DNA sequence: TGTGCCAGCAGTTTTGACTCCAGGGGACAGAATCAGCCCCAGCATTTT.

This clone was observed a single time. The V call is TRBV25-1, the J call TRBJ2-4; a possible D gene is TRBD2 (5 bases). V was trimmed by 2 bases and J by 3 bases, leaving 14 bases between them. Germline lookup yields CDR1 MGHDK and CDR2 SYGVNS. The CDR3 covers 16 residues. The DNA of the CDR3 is TGTGCCAGCAGTGAAGAACTAGTTCCAAACAAAAACATTCAGTACTTC. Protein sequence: CASSEELVPNKNIQYF.

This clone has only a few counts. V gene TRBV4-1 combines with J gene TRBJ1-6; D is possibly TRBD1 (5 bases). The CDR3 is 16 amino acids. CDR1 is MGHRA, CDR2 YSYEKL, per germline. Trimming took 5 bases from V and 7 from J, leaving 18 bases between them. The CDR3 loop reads CASSYGGGDENSPLHF. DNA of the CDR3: TGCGCCAGCAGCTACGGAGGAGGGGACGAAAATTCACCCCTCCACTTT.

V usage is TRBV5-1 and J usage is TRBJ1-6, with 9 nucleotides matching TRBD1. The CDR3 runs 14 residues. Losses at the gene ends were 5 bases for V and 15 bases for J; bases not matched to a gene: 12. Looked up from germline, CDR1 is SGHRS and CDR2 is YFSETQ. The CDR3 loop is CASSRTGDLHDLHF. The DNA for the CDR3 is TGCGCCAGCAGTCGGACAGGGGACCTCCACGACCTCCACTTT.

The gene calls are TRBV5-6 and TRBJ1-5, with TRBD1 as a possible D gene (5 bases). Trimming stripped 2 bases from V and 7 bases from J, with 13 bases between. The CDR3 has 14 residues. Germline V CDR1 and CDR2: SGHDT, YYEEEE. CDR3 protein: CASSFSGGRQPQHF. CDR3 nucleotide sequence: TGTGCCAGCAGCTTTTCCGGGGGAAGGCAGCCCCAGCATTTT.

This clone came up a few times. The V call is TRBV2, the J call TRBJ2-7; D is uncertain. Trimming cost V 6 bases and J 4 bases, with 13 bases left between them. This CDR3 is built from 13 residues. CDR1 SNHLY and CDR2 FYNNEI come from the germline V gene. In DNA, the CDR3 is TGTGCCAGCAGGGCCCCCTCTAGGTACGAGCAGTACTTC. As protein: CASRAPSRYEQYF.

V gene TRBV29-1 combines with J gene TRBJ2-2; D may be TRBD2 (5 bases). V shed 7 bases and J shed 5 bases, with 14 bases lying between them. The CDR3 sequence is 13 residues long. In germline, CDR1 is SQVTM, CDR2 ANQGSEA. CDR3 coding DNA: TGCAGCGCCATAGTCCGGGGAACCGGGGAGCTGTTTTTT. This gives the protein CSAIVRGTGELFF.

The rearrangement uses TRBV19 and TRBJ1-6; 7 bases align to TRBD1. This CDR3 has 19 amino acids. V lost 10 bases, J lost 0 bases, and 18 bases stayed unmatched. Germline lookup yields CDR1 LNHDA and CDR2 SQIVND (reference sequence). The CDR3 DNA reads TGTGCCACCCAAGGCCGGGTAGGACAGGCGAGCTCCTATAATTCACCCCTCCACTTT. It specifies CATQGRVGQASSYNSPLHF.